Listed below are T cell receptor beta chains from one sample, sequenced in a study of CXCR3-negative and CXCR3-positive naive CD8 T cells. TCRdb reprocessed the 5' RACE reads and keeps a single row for each CDR3 protein, giving no DNA. In all, the sample yields around 26,000 distinct CDR3 sequences. The sample taken for sequencing was naive CXCR3- CD8+ T cells from blood. The receptors stem from a human donor in good health. Some clones in this sample may be carry-over from other donors' samples. Both conserved end residues are part of each CDR3. Size values are once, few and many counts, or a class for expanded clones, and some rows have none.

v_gene: TRBV7-2; abundance: NA; j_gene: TRBJ2-7; len: 14; CDR3aa: CASRISGGVYEQYF
v_gene: TRBV4-2; abundance: NA; j_gene: TRBJ2-1; len: 14; CDR3aa: CASSQTTSYDEQFF
v_gene: TRBV20-1; abundance: NA; j_gene: TRBJ2-7; len: 11; CDR3aa: CSAPGSHEQYF
v_gene: TRBV7-2; abundance: NA; j_gene: TRBJ1-1; len: 14; CDR3aa: CASAGSGYGTEAFF
v_gene: TRBV5-1; abundance: NA; j_gene: TRBJ1-1; len: 18; CDR3aa: CASSFHARDREIVTEAFF
v_gene: TRBV7-2; abundance: NA; j_gene: TRBJ2-6; len: 16; CDR3aa: CASSLGVTFGANVLTF
v_gene: TRBV7-9; abundance: NA; j_gene: TRBJ2-7; len: 15; CDR3aa: CASSSRDRGFYEQYF
v_gene: TRBV7-6; abundance: NA; j_gene: TRBJ1-1; len: 15; CDR3aa: CASSLGRGLNTEAFF
v_gene: TRBV6-2/TRBV6-3; abundance: NA; j_gene: TRBJ2-2; len: 15; CDR3aa: CASSWTGRDTGELFF
v_gene: TRBV5-6; abundance: NA; j_gene: TRBJ2-5; len: 11; CDR3aa: CASSLGVTQYF
v_gene: TRBV12-3/TRBV12-4; abundance: NA; j_gene: TRBJ2-2; len: 16; CDR3aa: CASSPYGTELTGELFF
v_gene: TRBV9; abundance: NA; j_gene: TRBJ2-7; len: 13; CDR3aa: CASSEGQGGEQYF
v_gene: TRBV5-1; abundance: medium-sized; j_gene: TRBJ2-3; len: 13; CDR3aa: CASSDPRSDTQYF
v_gene: TRBV29-1; abundance: NA; j_gene: TRBJ1-1; len: 16; CDR3aa: CSVEDPSGQGGTEAFF
v_gene: TRBV29-1; abundance: NA; j_gene: TRBJ2-5; len: 12; CDR3aa: CSVRGQDETQYF
v_gene: TRBV4-2; abundance: medium-sized; j_gene: TRBJ2-7; len: 13; CDR3aa: CASSQERVYEQYF
v_gene: TRBV9; abundance: NA; j_gene: TRBJ1-1; len: 14; CDR3aa: CASSVGGRGTEAFF
v_gene: TRBV20-1; abundance: NA; j_gene: TRBJ2-2; len: 16; CDR3aa: CSAREMGQGNTGELFF
v_gene: TRBV19; abundance: NA; j_gene: TRBJ1-1; len: 12; CDR3aa: CASRDAGPEAFF
v_gene: TRBV28; abundance: NA; j_gene: TRBJ2-5; len: 15; CDR3aa: CASSLPREDPETQYF
v_gene: TRBV6-2/TRBV6-3; abundance: NA; j_gene: TRBJ2-1; len: 13; CDR3aa: CASSPHPGNEQFF
v_gene: TRBV5-1; abundance: NA; j_gene: TRBJ1-1; len: 14; CDR3aa: CASSPWVGNTEAFF
v_gene: TRBV5-1; abundance: NA; j_gene: TRBJ2-3; len: 14; CDR3aa: CASSNTGDTDTQYF
v_gene: TRBV5-6; abundance: NA; j_gene: TRBJ2-7; len: 18; CDR3aa: CASSPFVRGQGALYEQYF
v_gene: TRBV3-2; abundance: NA; j_gene: TRBJ2-1; len: 15; CDR3aa: CASSPAGDRYNEQFF
v_gene: TRBV7-6; abundance: NA; j_gene: TRBJ2-2; len: 15; CDR3aa: CASSLEFGGTGELFF
v_gene: TRBV20-1; abundance: NA; j_gene: TRBJ2-1; len: 14; CDR3aa: CSAREGGSYNEQFF
v_gene: TRBV7-6; abundance: NA; j_gene: TRBJ2-5; len: 14; CDR3aa: CASSLRGAGETQYF
v_gene: TRBV12-3/TRBV12-4; abundance: NA; j_gene: TRBJ2-3; len: 16; CDR3aa: CASSPTGGTRTDTQYF
v_gene: TRBV5-4; abundance: NA; j_gene: TRBJ2-3; len: 15; CDR3aa: CASSFQGTGTDTQYF
v_gene: TRBV7-2; abundance: NA; j_gene: TRBJ2-7; len: 16; CDR3aa: CASSRRQGIGSYEQYF
v_gene: TRBV29-1; abundance: NA; j_gene: TRBJ2-1; len: 15; CDR3aa: CSVEVLDREYNEQFF
v_gene: TRBV24-1; abundance: NA; j_gene: TRBJ2-1; len: 14; CDR3aa: CATSALTNYNEQFF
v_gene: TRBV18; abundance: medium-sized; j_gene: TRBJ1-1; len: 11; CDR3aa: CASAATTEAFF
v_gene: TRBV6-1; abundance: medium-sized; j_gene: TRBJ1-5; len: 14; CDR3aa: CAIRSGDSNQPQHF
v_gene: TRBV12-3/TRBV12-4; abundance: NA; j_gene: TRBJ2-1; len: 14; CDR3aa: CASSLGDGYNEQFF
v_gene: TRBV4-3; abundance: NA; j_gene: TRBJ2-3; len: 16; CDR3aa: CASSQDIGQGADTQYF
v_gene: TRBV12-3/TRBV12-4; abundance: NA; j_gene: TRBJ1-1; len: 14; CDR3aa: CASSFGQLNTEAFF
v_gene: TRBV27; abundance: NA; j_gene: TRBJ2-1; len: 14; CDR3aa: CASSLRGVYDEQFF
v_gene: TRBV12-3/TRBV12-4; abundance: NA; j_gene: TRBJ2-5; len: 13; CDR3aa: CASSSGRQETQYF
v_gene: TRBV20-1; abundance: medium-sized; j_gene: TRBJ2-7; len: 13; CDR3aa: CSARGISSYEQYF